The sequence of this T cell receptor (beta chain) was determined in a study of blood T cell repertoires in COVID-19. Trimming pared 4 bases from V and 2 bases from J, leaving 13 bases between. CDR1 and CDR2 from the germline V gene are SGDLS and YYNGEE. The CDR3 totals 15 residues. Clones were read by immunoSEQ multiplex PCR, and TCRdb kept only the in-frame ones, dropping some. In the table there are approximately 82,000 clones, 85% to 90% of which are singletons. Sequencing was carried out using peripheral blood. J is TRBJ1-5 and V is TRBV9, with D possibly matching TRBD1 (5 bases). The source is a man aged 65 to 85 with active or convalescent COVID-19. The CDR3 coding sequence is TGTGCCAGCAGCCCTCTAGGGGAGGGCAATCAGCCCCAGCATTTT. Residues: CASSPLGEGNQPQHF.